A single sample is the source of the 29 T cell receptor beta chains below, sequenced in a study of blood T cell repertoires in COVID-19. Measured with immunoSEQ multiplex PCR; TCRdb has only the in-frame clones, and not every one. The sample holds about 60,000 clones, roughly 84% seen once. Sample: peripheral blood. Receptors were obtained from a man aged 65-85 years with active COVID-19.

The chain links TRBV12-5 to TRBJ2-1; D is unresolved. The CDR3 sequence is 13 residues long. Germline CDR1 is LGHNT and CDR2 is FRNRAP. The V end was cut by 5 bases, the J end by 6 bases, with 11 bases between. CDR3 sequence (DNA): TGTGCTAGTGGTCCGGGTAGTATCAATGAGCAGTTCTTC. Translation gives CASGPGSINEQFF.

The rearrangement links TRBV21-1 to TRBJ1-2. TRBV21-1 is deemed a pseudogene. The CDR3 is 16 residues long. The CDR3 here is CATLPGGGTATYGYTF. CDR3 DNA sequence: TGTGCCACCCTTCCCGGGGGGGGAACAGCAACCTATGGCTACACCTTC.

The V gene is TRBV30, the J gene TRBJ1-1, with 8 bases lining up with TRBD1. The CDR3 spans 14 residues. Looked up from germline, CDR1 is GTSNPN and CDR2 is SVGIG (reference sequence). With 3 bases clipped from V and 6 bases from J, the junction kept 9 bases outside the gene matches. CDR3 in amino acids: CAWSRTGLSSEAFF. Written as DNA, the CDR3 is TGTGCCTGGAGCAGGACAGGGCTTTCGTCTGAAGCTTTCTTT.

The chain has TRBV9 and TRBJ1-3; 10 positions match TRBD1. The CDR3 loop spans 18 amino acids. J lost 0 bases, V lost 2 bases, and 8 bases had no gene match. From germline, CDR1 is SGDLS and CDR2 YYNGEE. The CDR3 bases are TGTGCCAGCAGCGTGACCGGGACAGGGGTAGGCTCTGGAAACACCATATATTTT. This codes for CASSVTGTGVGSGNTIYF.

The chain couples TRBV27 to TRBJ1-1, with 8 nucleotides matching TRBD1. The CDR3 loop spans 14 amino acids. The junction had 7 bases not matched to a gene; V was cut back by 6 bases and J by 4 bases. Per germline, CDR1 MNHEY and CDR2 SMNVEV (reference sequence). The CDR3 sequence is CASRLQGVSTEAFF. The CDR3 bases are TGTGCCAGCAGACTACAGGGGGTAAGCACTGAAGCTTTCTTT.

The chain is built from TRBV5-1 and TRBJ2-3; D gene uncertain. There are 14 residues in the CDR3. Germline V gives CDR1 SGHRS, CDR2 YFSETQ. With 7 bases removed from V and 3 bases from J, the gap between germline ends came to 15 bases. The CDR3: CASAARVSTDTQYF. In DNA, the CDR3 is TGCGCCAGCGCCGCTCGGGTCTCTACAGATACGCAGTATTTT.

This clone was seen only a few times. The gene calls are TRBV27 and TRBJ2-7; 11 bases align to TRBD1. The trim removed 5 bases at V and 3 bases at J, leaving 9 bases unmatched. The CDR3 consists of 16 residues. Germline CDR1 and CDR2: MNHEY and SMNVEV (reference sequence). The CDR3 DNA reads TGTGCCAGCAGTCCTCGGACAGGGGGCGATCTCTACGAGCAGTACTTC. Translated, it gives CASSPRTGGDLYEQYF.

The J gene is TRBJ1-6, the V gene TRBV2; D unclear. Trimming stripped 4 bases from V and 12 bases from J, with 16 bases between. Looked up from germline, CDR1 is SNHLY and CDR2 is FYNNEI. The CDR3 extends over 14 amino acids. CDR3 coding DNA: TGTGCCAGCAGTGTAGGGAGGGAGAAGGGACCCCTCCACTTT. Its translation is CASSVGREKGPLHF.

This clone was detected only once. The chain links TRBV11-3 to TRBJ1-1, with D possibly matching TRBD1 (5 bases). This CDR3 has 13 residues. CDR1 and CDR2 (germline): SGHNT, YENEEA. The germline V and J ends were trimmed by 9 bases and 0 bases, with 11 bases remaining between them. The DNA of the CDR3 is TGTGCCAGGGCGGACAAAATGAACACTGAAGCTTTCTTT. This encodes CARADKMNTEAFF. Looking up the rest from reference TRBV11-3 and TRBJ1-1 gives the full variable domain: EAGVVQSPRYKIIEKKQPVAFWCNPISGHNTLYWYLQNLGQGPELLIRYENEEAVDDSQLPKDRFSAERLKGVDSTLKIQPAELGDSAVYLCARADKMNTEAFFGQGTRLTVV.

The CDR3 coding sequence is TGCGCCAGCAGCTTGGCGGGAACAACTAATGAAAAACTGTTTTTT. Amino acid sequence: CASSLAGTTNEKLFF. This chain links TRBV5-1 with TRBJ1-4, with D hard to call. CDR3 length equals 15 residues. In germline, CDR1 is SGHRS, CDR2 YFSETQ. The V end was cut by 0 bases, the J end by 0 bases, with 6 bases between.

This sequence joins TRBV19 and TRBJ2-1, with 8 bases lining up with TRBD1. Trimming cost V 3 bases and J 4 bases; bases outside gene matches: 5. The CDR3 is made up of 15 amino acids. Germline CDR1 LNHDA, CDR2 SQIVND (reference sequence). The CDR3 region is CASSIGQGQYNEQFF. CDR3 coding DNA: TGTGCCAGTAGTATCGGACAGGGACAATACAATGAGCAGTTCTTC.

V usage is TRBV7-6 and J usage is TRBJ2-6; 8 bases match TRBD1. The CDR3 consists of 18 residues. CDR1 SGHVS and CDR2 FNYEAQ come from the germline V gene. The V gene end was trimmed by 2 bases and the J gene end by 1 base; junction bases not matched to a gene: 7. The CDR3 sequence: CASSLSTGGESGANVLTF. The DNA of the CDR3 is TGTGCCAGCAGCTTATCTACAGGGGGAGAATCTGGGGCCAACGTCCTGACTTTC.

The V and J genes are TRBV9 and TRBJ2-3; TRBD1 matches at 7 bases. V shed 4 bases and J 3 bases; nucleotides not matched to a gene: 8. This CDR3 contains 15 residues. Germline CDR1 SGDLS, CDR2 YYNGEE. The chain's CDR3 is CASSTRKTGTDTQYF. CDR3 in DNA: TGTGCCAGCAGCACTCGAAAGACAGGGACAGATACGCAGTATTTT.

The J gene is TRBJ1-4, the V gene TRBV7-2, with TRBD1 matching over 11 bases. Trimming removed 5 bases from V and 6 bases from J; junction bases left unmatched: 5. CDR1 is SGHTA, CDR2 FQGNSA, per germline. There are 15 residues in the CDR3. The CDR3 DNA is TGTGCCAGCAGCCCCCCGGACAGGGGGCATGAAAAACTGTTTTTT. Its protein product is CASSPPDRGHEKLFF. The whole variable domain, remainder taken from reference TRBV7-2 and TRBJ1-4, is GAGVSQSPSNKVTEKGKDVELRCDPISGHTALYWYRQSLGQGLEFLIYFQGNSAPDKSGLPSDRFSAERTGGSVSTLTIQRTQQEDSAVYLCASSPPDRGHEKLFFGSGTQLSVL.

The V call is TRBV19, the J call TRBJ1-2; 7 bases fit TRBD1. J lost 4 bases, V lost 3 bases, and 14 bases had no gene match. CDR1 and CDR2 from the germline V gene are LNHDA and SQIVND (reference sequence). The CDR3 extends over 17 amino acids. CDR3: CASSIPQTGAFGYGYTF. CDR3 nucleotide sequence: TGTGCCAGTAGTATTCCCCAAACAGGGGCGTTCGGCTATGGCTACACCTTC.

V is TRBV10-3 and J is TRBJ2-2; TRBD2 might be the D (7 bases). Trimming removed 6 bases at V and 6 bases at J, with 14 bases between. CDR1 ENHRY and CDR2 SYGVKD come from the germline V gene. The CDR3 length is 14 residues. CDR3 residues: CAIRSGGGAGELFF. The CDR3 DNA reads TGTGCCATCAGAAGTGGGGGGGGCGCCGGGGAGCTGTTTTTT.

This chain connects TRBV6-2 or TRBV6-3 to TRBJ1-5, with 7 bases aligning to TRBD1. With V trimmed by 6 bases and J by 7 bases, 6 bases remained unmatched. Germline V gives CDR1 MNHEY, CDR2 SVGEGT. The CDR3 runs 13 residues. This chain's CDR3 is CASSTGVRQPQHF. The DNA of the CDR3 is TGTGCCAGCAGCACAGGGGTCCGACAGCCCCAGCATTTT.

The chain combines TRBV7-9 with TRBJ2-7, with D possibly TRBD1 on 6 matching bases. CDR1 SEHNR and CDR2 FQNEAQ come from the germline V gene (reference sequence). V shed 4 bases and J shed 2 bases, with 15 bases lying between them. CDR3 length: 15 amino acids. CDR3 loop: CASSSSRDIAYEQYF. CDR3 sequence (DNA): TGTGCCAGCAGCTCGAGCCGGGACATAGCCTACGAGCAGTACTTC.

V usage is TRBV7-3 and J usage is TRBJ2-1; possibly TRBD2 for D (6 bases). The CDR3 extends over 16 amino acids. Germline loops: CDR1 SGHTA, CDR2 FQGTGA. Trimming stripped 5 bases from V and 5 bases from J, with 19 bases between. CDR3 DNA: TGTGCCAGCAGCCCACTCCCGGGACTGGCTAACAATGAGCAGTTCTTC. Its translation is CASSPLPGLANNEQFF.

This rearrangement joins TRBV23-1 to TRBJ2-6; 8 nucleotides line up with TRBD2. TRBV23-1 is assigned to the ORF class and has an uncertain function. Trimming removed 4 bases from V and 2 bases from J; junction bases left unmatched: 16. The CDR3 runs 20 residues. The CDR3 nucleotides read TGCGCCAGCAGTCCTCGAAAGCGGGAGATTCCTAGCGCTGGGGCCAACGTCCTGACTTTC. Its translation: CASSPRKREIPSAGANVLTF.

The CDR3 nucleotides read TGTGCCAGCAGCCAAGATTTCGCTAGCGGGAGTGCCGGGGAGCTGTTTTTT. It translates to CASSQDFASGSAGELFF. The chain is built from TRBV4-2 and TRBJ2-2; 10 positions match TRBD2. Trimming cost V 0 bases and J 6 bases; bases outside gene matches: 7. The CDR3 has 17 residues. Germline V gives CDR1 LGHNA, CDR2 YNFKEQ.

The rearrangement joins TRBV12-5 to TRBJ1-5, with D tentatively TRBD1 (5 bases). With 1 base removed from V and 6 bases from J, the gap between germline ends came to 13 bases. Germline V gene sequence: CDR1 LGHNT, CDR2 FRNRAP. The CDR3 totals 15 residues. CDR3 loop: CASGLEAGVGQPQHF. For the CDR3, the DNA is TGTGCTAGTGGTTTGGAAGCGGGGGTGGGTCAGCCCCAGCATTTT.

This clone was detected only a few times. J is TRBJ2-7 and V is TRBV13; 9 nucleotides line up with TRBD1. CDR1 and CDR2 from the germline V gene are PRHDT and FYEKMQ (reference sequence). This CDR3 has 15 residues. Germline trimming cut 6 bases from V and 0 bases from J; bases unmatched to any gene: 6. DNA of the CDR3: TGTGCCAGCAGATTACAGGGGGCTGCCTCCTACGAGCAGTACTTC. It codes for CASRLQGAASYEQYF.

The J gene is TRBJ1-6, the V gene TRBV6-5, with 10 bases lining up with TRBD1. V lost 6 bases and J lost 6; bases outside the gene matches: 2. CDR1 and CDR2 from the germline V gene are MNHEY and SVGAGI. The length of the CDR3 is 14 residues. The CDR3: CASRWTGGNSPLHF. The CDR3 nucleotides read TGTGCCAGCAGGTGGACAGGGGGTAATTCACCCCTCCACTTT.

V gene TRBV5-6 combines with J gene TRBJ2-4, with D perhaps matching TRBD1 (6 bases). Germline V CDR1 and CDR2: SGHDT, YYEEEE. V was cut by 4 bases and J by 0 bases, with 11 bases left in between. This CDR3 is built from 15 residues. This CDR3 reads CASSPGVLAKNIQYF. The CDR3 DNA sequence: TGTGCCAGCAGCCCAGGGGTTCTAGCCAAAAACATTCAGTACTTC.

CDR3 nucleotides: TGTGCCTGGAGCGAAAAAACAGGGAGCAATCAGCCCCAGCATTTT. Protein sequence: CAWSEKTGSNQPQHF. The V call is TRBV30, the J call TRBJ1-5, with D perhaps matching TRBD1 (6 bases). The V end lost 3 bases, the J end lost 1 base, and 13 bases lay between the germline ends. CDR3 length: 15 residues. The germline V gene has CDR1 GTSNPN and CDR2 SVGIG (reference sequence).

The chain links TRBV4-3 to TRBJ1-2; the match to TRBD1 covers 8 bases. This CDR3 is built from 14 residues. Germline loops: CDR1 LGHNA, CDR2 YSLEER. V lost 0 bases to trimming and J lost 7 bases; unmatched junction nucleotides: 4. The CDR3 sequence is CASSQDGTGSGYTF. The CDR3 region has the DNA TGCGCCAGCAGCCAAGACGGGACAGGCTCTGGCTACACCTTC.

The gene calls are TRBV9 and TRBJ2-1, with 9 bases lining up with TRBD2. Germline V gives CDR1 SGDLS, CDR2 YYNGEE. The CDR3 has 13 residues. V was pared by 5 bases and J by 9 bases, with 6 bases of the junction left unmatched. The CDR3 DNA reads as TGTGCCAGCAGTGTTAGCGGGAGTGTTGAGCAGTTCTTC. It specifies CASSVSGSVEQFF.

V gene TRBV27 combines with J gene TRBJ1-1, with TRBD1 matching 9 bases. CDR1 and CDR2 from the germline V gene are MNHEY and SMNVEV (reference sequence). J was trimmed by 4 bases and V by 9 bases; bases with no gene match: 6. The CDR3 spans 13 residues. The CDR3 DNA sequence: TGTGCCAGGGTGGGACAGGGAATCACTGAAGCTTTCTTT. Protein: CARVGQGITEAFF.